Listed below are T cell receptor beta chains from one sample, sequenced in a study of shared clonotypes between healthy human individuals. The assay was immunoSEQ multiplex PCR, and TCRdb's table has in-frame clones only and misses some. The table has about 1.1 million clones, about 80% seen once. The sequenced material came from memory CD4+ T cells from PBMCs. These receptors all stem from a man between 18 and 35 years old in good health. Some clones in this sample may be carry-over from other donors' samples. CDR3s include the opening cysteine and the closing phenylalanine or tryptophan. The D gene is left open where the match is weak. The size field is filled for only some rows; it gives once, few, many or a size class.

j_call v_call d_call clone_size cdr3_nt cdr3_aa
TRBJ2-1 TRBV7-8 - - TGTGCCAGCAGCTTAGATCGGGAGAATGAGCAGTTCTTC CASSLDRENEQFF
TRBJ2-5 TRBV6-5 TRBD1 - TGTGCCAGTCGGCGGGACAGGGGGCGGGAGACCCAGTACTTC CASRRDRGRETQYF
TRBJ2-1 TRBV21-1 - - TGTGCCAGCAGCAGGACCGGGACTAGAGCGTACAATGAGCAGTTCTTC CASSRTGTRAYNEQFF
TRBJ1-2 TRBV5-4 - - TGTGCCAGCAGCTTGGTGGGCAGGGACTATGGCTACACCTTC CASSLVGRDYGYTF
TRBJ1-2 TRBV6-6 TRBD1 - TGTGCCAGCAGTTACCGGACAGGGGGCCATGGCTACACCTTC CASSYRTGGHGYTF
TRBJ1-1 TRBV18 - - TGTGCCAGCTCACCTTATGGGCGGGGAGAAGCTTTCTTT CASSPYGRGEAFF
TRBJ2-7 TRBV21-1 - - TGTGCCACCCAGAAGTCCAGGGGGCGTAGCGAGCAGTACTTC CATQKSRGRSEQYF
TRBJ2-5 TRBV2 - - TGTGCCAGCAGGGACTCCTACCAAGAGACCCAGTACTTC CASRDSYQETQYF
TRBJ1-5 TRBV14 TRBD1 many TGTGCCAGCAGCAAAACAGGGGGCTTTAATCAGCCCCAGCATTTT CASSKTGGFNQPQHF
TRBJ2-7 TRBV5-1 TRBD1 - TGCGCCAGCAGCTTGGAGGGACAGGTCTACGAGCAGTACTTC CASSLEGQVYEQYF
TRBJ2-7 TRBV5-1 - - TGCGCCAGCAGCTTGGATACAGATTCCTACGAGCAGTACTTC CASSLDTDSYEQYF
TRBJ1-3 TRBV5-6 - - TGTGCCAGCAGCTTTGGGTGGAGTAGCTCTGGAAACACCATATATTTT CASSFGWSSSGNTIYF
TRBJ2-1 TRBV5-1 TRBD2 - TGCGCCAGCAGCTTGGGCGCGGGAGTGCTTAATGAGCAGTTCTTC CASSLGAGVLNEQFF
TRBJ1-3 TRBV28 TRBD1 few TGTGCCAGCAACCGACAGGGTGGGGGAAACACCATATATTTT CASNRQGGGNTIYF
TRBJ2-2 TRBV6-6 - - TGTGCCAGCAGTCCGCCCGGGACGCCCGGGGAGCTGTTTTTT CASSPPGTPGELFF
TRBJ1-6 TRBV29-1 - many TGCAGCGCCCCCGGGAGGGAGCACAATTCACCCCTCCACTTT CSAPGREHNSPLHF
TRBJ2-7 TRBV27 - few TGTGCCAGCAGTTTATTGGGGAACACAGTCGACGAGCAGTACTTC CASSLLGNTVDEQYF
TRBJ1-1 TRBV2 TRBD1 - TGTGCCAGCAGTCAACACCGACTCCGACAGGGGGCGAACACTGAAGCTTTCTTT CASSQHRLRQGANTEAFF
TRBJ2-5 TRBV11-1 TRBD2 - TGTGCCAGCAGCTTAGGTCTTCTAGCGGGAACTAAATTTCAAGAGACCCAGTACTTC CASSLGLLAGTKFQETQYF
TRBJ2-1 TRBV7-2 - - TGTGCCAGCAGCTACGGACACGACAATGAGCAGTTCTTC CASSYGHDNEQFF
TRBJ2-7 TRBV4-1 - - TGCGCCAGCAGCCAAGATGTTGCCCGGGCGAGGTACTTC CASSQDVARARYF
TRBJ2-7 TRBV5-1 - - TGCGCCAGCAGCTTACAGGGATCAGACGAGCAGTACTTC CASSLQGSDEQYF
TRBJ1-4 TRBV5-1 - - TGCGCCAGCAGCTTGGCCACCGGGACGGCCGAAAAACTGTTTTTT CASSLATGTAEKLFF
TRBJ1-1 TRBV6-5 - - TGTGCCAGCAGTTACAGTCAGGGACTCGAAGCTTTCTTT CASSYSQGLEAFF
TRBJ1-5 TRBV18 - - TGTGCCAGCTCGTCAGGGAACAATCAGCCCCAGCATTTT CASSSGNNQPQHF
TRBJ2-2 TRBV4-2 - - TGTGCCAGCAGCCAAGTCGACCCTAGCGCCGGGGAGCTGTTTTTT CASSQVDPSAGELFF
TRBJ2-1 TRBV11-2 - - TGTGCCAGCAGCTTGGAGACATATTACAATGAGCAGTTCTTC CASSLETYYNEQFF
TRBJ2-7 TRBV11-2 - - TGTGCCAGCAACCTTCTAGACAGAAACTACGAGCAGTACTTC CASNLLDRNYEQYF
TRBJ1-1 TRBV5-1 - - TGCGCCAGCAGCTTGGTAACAGGGAACACTGAAGCTTTCTTT CASSLVTGNTEAFF
TRBJ2-2 TRBV7-2 - - TGTGCCAGCAGCCCAGAGGTCGGAGCCGGGGAGCTGTTTTTT CASSPEVGAGELFF
TRBJ2-3 TRBV28 TRBD1 - TGTGCCAGCAGTCCACAGGGGGCCAGGGATACGCAGTATTTT CASSPQGARDTQYF